The table lists the clone carrying this T cell receptor beta chain with a few counts. No DNA is shown, since the ends of the CDR3 on it are uncertain; the CDR3 is the one TCRdb lists. This sample's time point: sample taken at primary tumor resection. Unsorted whole RNA from tumor, nontumor lung or frozen PBMC underwent sequencing. The data were obtained in a study of spatial heterogeneity in lung cancer. The CDR3 contains 18 residues when both ends are counted. Germline V gene lookup returns CDR1 MDHEN and CDR2 SYDVKM. Using its own MiXCR run on the 5' RACE reads, TCRdb lists one record per CDR3 protein. This table has around 13,000 distinct CDR3 sequences, 14% appearing once.

Sequences were derived from PBMCs, sampled at surgery. This TCR was recovered from a male donor with early-stage non-small cell lung cancer. The rearrangement uses TRBV28 and TRBJ2-3; no DNA check was done on the table's D call, TRBD2. Here the CDR3 reads CASSSTLGLAADTDTQYF.